The 29 T cell receptor beta chains below all came from one sample that was sequenced in a study of radiation and T cells in renal cell carcinoma (dated by TCRdb to 2019 to 2021). This specimen's time point label, per the study, means: blood 4 weeks post-SBRT, at nephrectomy. Explained via the paper, the treatment or condition label denotes: 15 Gy SBRT to primary tumor, nephrectomy 4 weeks later. Receptors were amplified or captured by the immunoSEQ multiplex PCR assay. TCRdb stores this immuneACCESS table with in-frame sequences only. Part of the clones is absent; in the studies checked, under half of the shortfall reflects unresolved V genes, and no reason is known for the rest. In this sample the table shows approximately 90,000 clones, approximately 80% of which occur a single time. Around 9.4% of the sample lies in the top ten. The sample was blood, taken from a patient whose treatment included radiotherapy and nephrectomy. These receptors all come from a man in his fifties or sixties with renal cell carcinoma.

This clone was seen a few times. The V and J genes are TRBV7-2 and TRBJ1-6; D gene unclear. The germline V and J ends were trimmed by 1 base and 10 bases, with 17 bases remaining between them. CDR1 SGHTA and CDR2 FQGNSA come from the germline V gene. This CDR3 comprises 16 residues. This CDR3 is CASSLVVLGGGSPLHF. In nucleotides, the CDR3 is TGTGCCAGCAGCTTAGTGGTTCTGGGAGGTGGCTCACCCCTCCACTTT.

The rearrangement uses TRBV5-1 and TRBJ1-2; 8 bases are a match to TRBD1. The ends lost 0 bases at V and 7 bases at J; junction bases unmatched: 8. The germline CDR1 and CDR2 sequences are SGHRS and YFSETQ. The CDR3 covers 15 residues. CDR3 bases: TGCGCCAGCAGCTTGGCCGCAGGGGGCGCGAGTGGCTACACCTTC. It specifies CASSLAAGGASGYTF.

The CDR3 spells CASRPGRREQFF. The CDR3, as DNA: TGTGCCAGCAGGCCTGGACGTCGTGAGCAGTTCTTC. The chain is built from TRBV2 and TRBJ2-1; D gene ambiguous. V was shortened by 6 bases and J by 9 bases, with 12 bases between the two germline ends. The CDR3 extends over 12 amino acids. Germline CDR1 and CDR2: SNHLY and FYNNEI.

Worth noting for this clone: The junction and the germline gene differ at one end; a read error may be behind it. The rearrangement uses TRBV7-7 and TRBJ2-3; either TRBD1 or TRBD2 may fit D (5 bases each). CDR1 and CDR2 from the germline V gene are SSHAT and FNYEAQ (reference sequence). The CDR3 has 14 residues. CDR3 nucleotides: TGTGCTAGCAGCTTAGCAGGGAGTCCAGATACGCAGTATTTT. Encoded protein: CASSLAGSPDTQYF.

CDR3 in DNA: TGTGCCAGCAGCTCCCGAGGGTCCTACGAGCAGTACTTC. This sequence encodes CASSSRGSYEQYF. The chain is built from TRBV5-8 and TRBJ2-7; tentative D call: TRBD2 (5 bases). From germline, CDR1 is SGHTS and CDR2 YDEGEE. V lost 3 bases to trimming and J lost 1 base, with 8 bases between them. The CDR3 sequence is 13 residues long.

This clone occurred once. The chain recombines TRBV7-9 with TRBJ2-7; 7 nucleotides line up with TRBD1. The V gene end was trimmed by 3 bases and the J gene end by 2 bases; junction bases not matched to a gene: 1. Germline CDR1 and CDR2: SEHNR and FQNEAQ (reference sequence). The CDR3 loop spans 13 amino acids. In DNA, the CDR3 is TGTGCCAGCAGCTTTGGACAGGCCTACGAGCAGTACTTC. Translated: CASSFGQAYEQYF.

The chain joins TRBV27 to TRBJ2-7, with 8 bases identical to TRBD1. This CDR3 has 15 residues. The germline V gene has CDR1 MNHEY and CDR2 SMNVEV (reference sequence). Trimming took 6 bases from V and 4 from J; bases not matched to a gene: 11. The CDR3 sequence is CASSAGTGGTYEQYF. For the CDR3, the DNA is TGTGCCAGCAGCGCAGGGACAGGAGGAACATACGAGCAGTACTTC.

This clone was observed a single time. CDR3 sequence (DNA): TGTGCCAGCAGTCCCGGGACTGGGTTCCCCCACGAGCAGTACTTC. The encoded protein is CASSPGTGFPHEQYF. The V and J genes are TRBV27 and TRBJ2-7; D perhaps matches TRBD2 (6 bases). The germline V gene has CDR1 MNHEY and CDR2 SMNVEV (reference sequence). V dropped 5 bases and J dropped 5 bases, with 19 bases sitting between them. This CDR3 comprises 15 residues.

This sequence joins TRBV7-9 and TRBJ2-5; unclear D gene. Trimming removed 5 bases from V and 7 bases from J, with 17 bases in between. In germline, CDR1 is SEHNR, CDR2 FQNEAQ (reference sequence). The CDR3 runs 14 residues. The CDR3 bases are TGTGCCAGCAGCCAAGACTCGTCGAGTGGGACCCAGTACTTC. This translates into CASSQDSSSGTQYF. Full variable domain (rest looked up from reference TRBV7-9 and TRBJ2-5): DTGVSQNPRHKITKRGQNVTFRCDPISEHNRLYWYRQTLGQGPEFLTYFQNEAQLEKSRLLSDRFSAERPKGSFSTLEIQRTEQGDSAMYLCASSQDSSSGTQYFGPGTRLLVL.

This clone was observed a handful of times. The genes are TRBV6-5 and TRBJ1-1; D remains ambiguous. Germline V CDR1 and CDR2: MNHEY, SVGAGI. V was pared by 2 bases and J by 5 bases, with 9 bases between. CDR3 size: 13 residues. The CDR3 region is CASSYGPRTEAFF. The CDR3 DNA follows: TGTGCCAGCAGTTACGGGCCGAGGACTGAAGCTTTCTTT.

This clone came up once. The chain is built from TRBV12-5 and TRBJ2-2; 9 positions agree with TRBD1. Per the germline V gene, CDR1 is LGHNT and CDR2 is FRNRAP. This CDR3 has 15 residues. J was trimmed by 3 bases and V by 6 bases; bases with no gene match: 5. In DNA form, the CDR3 reads TGTGCTAGTGGGCCGGGACAGGGCGACACCGGGGAGCTGTTTTTT. Its translation: CASGPGQGDTGELFF.

The chain carries TRBV28 and TRBJ2-7; D remains unclear. This CDR3 comprises 15 residues. CDR1 is MDHEN, CDR2 SYDVKM, per germline. V shed 6 bases and J shed 5 bases, with 20 bases lying between them. CDR3 DNA: TGTGCCAGCAGCACCCCCCAGCCAAAGGTCCACGAGCAGTACTTC. This encodes CASSTPQPKVHEQYF.

Notes on this clone: The identical CDR3 is also encoded by other nucleotide sequences in the sample. The rearrangement joins TRBV29-1 to TRBJ2-1; no clear D gene. The CDR3 runs to 12 residues. The germline V gene encodes CDR1 SQVTM and CDR2 ANQGSEA. With 3 bases removed from V and 4 bases from J, the gap between germline ends came to 7 bases. The CDR3 sequence is CSVDRQYNEQFF. The CDR3 DNA reads as TGCAGCGTTGACCGGCAGTACAATGAGCAGTTCTTC.

The rearrangement links TRBV5-1 to TRBJ1-4; D gene ambiguous. Germline CDR1 SGHRS, CDR2 YFSETQ. Trimming shortened V by 5 bases and J by 4 bases, and 9 bases separated the two germline ends. The CDR3 runs 13 residues. CDR3 region: CASRRGSNEKLFF. CDR3 sequence (DNA): TGCGCCAGCAGACGGGGTAGTAATGAAAAACTGTTTTTT.

The chain joins TRBV7-2 to TRBJ1-2; weak D call: TRBD1 (6 bases). The CDR3 loop spans 13 amino acids. Trimming pared 5 bases from V and 4 bases from J, leaving 11 bases between. From germline, CDR1 is SGHTA and CDR2 FQGNSA. The CDR3 DNA is TGTGCCAGCAGCAAAGGACAGCTCTATGGCTACACCTTC. Protein product: CASSKGQLYGYTF. The entire variable domain, with the rest obtained from reference TRBV7-2 and TRBJ1-2, is as follows: GAGVSQSPSNKVTEKGKDVELRCDPISGHTALYWYRQSLGQGLEFLIYFQGNSAPDKSGLPSDRFSAERTGGSVSTLTIQRTQQEDSAVYLCASSKGQLYGYTFGSGTRLTVV.

The chain combines TRBV19 with TRBJ2-3; TRBD2 agrees at 12 bases. There are 15 residues in the CDR3. V shed 3 bases, J shed 5 bases, and the junction held 3 bases outside the gene matches. Germline CDR1 reads LNHDA; CDR2 reads SQIVND (reference sequence). DNA of the CDR3: TGTGCCAGTAGTATTGGGGGACTAGCGGGAGATACGCAGTATTTT. Protein: CASSIGGLAGDTQYF. The whole variable domain, filled in from reference TRBV19 and TRBJ2-3, reads DGGITQSPKYLFRKEGQNVTLSCEQNLNHDAMYWYRQDPGQGLRLIYYSQIVNDFQKGDIAEGYSVSREKKESFPLTVTSAQKNPTAFYLCASSIGGLAGDTQYFGPGTRLTVL.

The rearrangement joins TRBV6-4 to TRBJ1-6; D is uncertain. V was clipped by 5 bases and J by 0 bases, with 8 bases between them. This CDR3 comprises 15 residues. Germline values: CDR1 MRHNA, CDR2 SNTAGT. The CDR3: CASSFGSSYNSPLHF. CDR3 nucleotides: TGTGCCAGCAGTTTTGGGAGCTCCTATAATTCACCCCTCCACTTT.

This rearrangement joins TRBV5-4 to TRBJ1-2, with a possible D match to TRBD1 (5 bases). Trimming removed 1 base at V and 4 bases at J, with 14 bases between. CDR3 length equals 15 residues. Per the germline V gene, CDR1 is SGHNT and CDR2 is YYREEE (reference sequence). As DNA, the CDR3 is TGTGCCAGCAGCTTGATTCAGGGTTTACGCTATGGCTACACCTTC. This sequence encodes CASSLIQGLRYGYTF.

This chain connects TRBV28 to TRBJ1-2, with D hard to call. The CDR3 loop spans 13 amino acids. The germline CDR1 and CDR2 sequences are MDHEN and SYDVKM. V was trimmed by 5 bases and J by 0 bases, leaving 7 bases between them. The CDR3, as DNA: TGTGCCAGCAGTCTCGGGACTAACTATGGCTACACCTTC. Amino acids: CASSLGTNYGYTF.

This clone was observed a few times. The chain recombines TRBV27 with TRBJ2-5; 7 bases map to TRBD1. The CDR3 loop spans 16 amino acids. CDR1 MNHEY and CDR2 SMNVEV come from the germline V gene (reference sequence). The trim removed 7 bases at V and 5 bases at J, leaving 16 bases unmatched. The CDR3 reads CASKYRGMALQETQYF. CDR3 nucleotides: TGTGCCAGCAAATACAGGGGAATGGCGTTGCAGGAGACCCAGTACTTC.

This clone was counted once. The chain has TRBV19 and TRBJ2-4, with D unclear. V lost 5 bases to trimming and J lost 0 bases, with 8 bases between them. Germline lookup yields CDR1 LNHDA and CDR2 SQIVND (reference sequence). The CDR3 has 14 residues. The CDR3 sequence is CASSPSIAKNIQYF. The DNA of the CDR3 is TGTGCCAGTAGTCCGAGTATAGCCAAAAACATTCAGTACTTC.

The chain uses TRBV7-2 and TRBJ1-2, with a possible D match to TRBD1 (5 bases). This CDR3 is 14 amino acids long. Trimming cost V 5 bases and J 1 base, with 11 bases left between them. Germline CDR1 SGHTA, CDR2 FQGNSA. CDR3 protein: CASSQEQGNYGYTF. The CDR3 DNA is TGTGCCAGCAGCCAAGAGCAGGGTAACTATGGCTACACCTTC.

In this sample, this clone turned up once. The rearrangement joins TRBV7-9 to TRBJ1-1; a possible D gene is TRBD1 (5 bases). Germline V gives CDR1 SEHNR, CDR2 FQNEAQ (reference sequence). V was shortened by 0 bases and J by 1 base, with 12 bases between the two germline ends. The CDR3 contains 16 residues. The chain's CDR3 is CASSLAGGVGNTEAFF. CDR3 nucleotide sequence: TGTGCCAGCAGCTTAGCGGGAGGGGTCGGGAACACTGAAGCTTTCTTT. The complete variable domain, with remaining parts taken from reference TRBV7-9 and TRBJ1-1, reads DTGVSQNPRHKITKRGQNVTFRCDPISEHNRLYWYRQTLGQGPEFLTYFQNEAQLEKSRLLSDRFSAERPKGSFSTLEIQRTEQGDSAMYLCASSLAGGVGNTEAFFGQGTRLTVV.

The rearrangement links TRBV6-1 to TRBJ1-2, with a possible D match to TRBD1 (6 bases). The CDR3 contains 12 residues. CDR1 MNHNS and CDR2 SASEGT come from the germline V gene. Between the trimmed V and J ends, which lost 6 bases and 5 bases, there was a span of 10 bases. The CDR3 DNA sequence: TGTGCCAGCAGACCCACAGGGTATGGCTACACCTTC. Its protein is CASRPTGYGYTF.

The count of this clone is one. The chain is built from TRBV18 and TRBJ2-1; D is perhaps TRBD1 (5 bases). The CDR3 runs 15 residues. Germline-derived CDR1 and CDR2 are KGHSH and LQKENI. V lost 0 bases and J lost 9, with 15 bases in between. The DNA of the CDR3 is TGTGCCAGCTCACCACCGTCGGCAGGGTCAACTGAGCAGTTCTTC. Its protein product is CASSPPSAGSTEQFF.

The chain couples TRBV19 to TRBJ2-2; TRBD2 is a possible D gene (5 bases). The CDR3 loop spans 15 amino acids. CDR1 and CDR2 from the germline V gene are LNHDA and SQIVND (reference sequence). Trimming removed 3 bases at V and 1 base at J, with 9 bases between. The CDR3 spells CASSIDYQNTGELFF. CDR3 DNA sequence: TGTGCCAGTAGTATTGACTACCAGAACACCGGGGAGCTGTTTTTT.

The chain is built from TRBV18 and TRBJ2-3; 12 bases agree with TRBD1. The CDR3 consists of 15 residues. Looked up from germline, CDR1 is KGHSH and CDR2 is LQKENI. V trimming: 5 bases; J trimming: 6 bases; junction bases outside the gene matches: 6. The CDR3 DNA sequence: TGTGCCAGCTCAACGGGACAGGGGGCAACCGATACGCAGTATTTT. Amino acids: CASSTGQGATDTQYF. Using reference TRBV18 and TRBJ2-3 for the parts outside the CDR3, the full variable domain is NAGVMQNPRHLVRRRGQEARLRCSPMKGHSHVYWYRQLPEEGLKFMVYLQKENIIDESGMPKERFSAEFPKEGPSILRIQQVVRGDSAAYFCASSTGQGATDTQYFGPGTRLTVL.

This clone was detected only a few times. This chain uses TRBV11-1 with TRBJ2-7; D unresolved. V shed 0 bases and J shed 2 bases, with 14 bases lying between them. CDR3 length equals 16 residues. Germline loops: CDR1 SGHAT, CDR2 FQDESV (reference sequence). CDR3 loop: CASSLAITSPPYEQYF. CDR3 DNA sequence: TGTGCCAGCAGCTTAGCGATCACGTCGCCGCCCTACGAGCAGTACTTC.

This chain connects TRBV7-2 to TRBJ1-5; D is unclear. This CDR3 comprises 13 residues. Trimming cost V 1 base and J 6 bases, with 7 bases left between them. CDR1 and CDR2 (germline): SGHTA, FQGNSA. The CDR3 spells CASSLGLRQPQHF. The CDR3 nucleotides read TGTGCCAGCAGCTTAGGTTTGCGTCAGCCCCAGCATTTT. Complete variable domain (other parts from reference TRBV7-2 and TRBJ1-5): GAGVSQSPSNKVTEKGKDVELRCDPISGHTALYWYRQSLGQGLEFLIYFQGNSAPDKSGLPSDRFSAERTGGSVSTLTIQRTQQEDSAVYLCASSLGLRQPQHFGDGTRLSIL.